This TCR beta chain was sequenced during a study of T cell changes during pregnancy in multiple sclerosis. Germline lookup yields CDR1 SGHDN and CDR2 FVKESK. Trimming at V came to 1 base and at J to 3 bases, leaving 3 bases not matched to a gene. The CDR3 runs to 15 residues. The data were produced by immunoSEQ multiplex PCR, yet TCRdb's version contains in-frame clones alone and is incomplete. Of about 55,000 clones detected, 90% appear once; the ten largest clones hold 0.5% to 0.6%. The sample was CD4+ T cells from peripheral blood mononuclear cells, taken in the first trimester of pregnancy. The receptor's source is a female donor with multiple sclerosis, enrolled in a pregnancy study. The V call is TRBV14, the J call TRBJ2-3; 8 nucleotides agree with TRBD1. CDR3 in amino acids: CASSQVTGGTDTQYF. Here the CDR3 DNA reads TGTGCCAGCAGCCAAGTTACAGGGGGTACAGATACGCAGTATTTT.